A single sample is the source of the 3 T cell receptor beta chains below, sequenced in a study of blood T cell repertoires in COVID-19. Profiled with immunoSEQ multiplex PCR; TCRdb holds only in-frame clones, not every one. The sample lists about 180,000 clones; about 89% were seen once. What was sequenced was peripheral blood. Every receptor here comes from a man aged 18 to 30 who had recovered from COVID-19.

This clone came up once. The chain employs TRBV9 and TRBJ1-1; possibly TRBD1 for D (5 bases). This CDR3 region has 13 residues. CDR1 and CDR2 (germline): SGDLS, YYNGEE. V lost 3 bases and J lost 4, with 10 bases in between. The CDR3 DNA follows: TGTGCCAGCAGCGCGGGGGGTGTCACTGAAGCTTTCTTT. Its protein is CASSAGGVTEAFF. Full variable domain (missing parts from reference TRBV9 and TRBJ1-1): DSGVTQTPKHLITATGQRVTLRCSPRSGDLSVYWYQQSLDQGLQFLIQYYNGEERAKGNILERFSAQQFPDLHSELNLSSLELGDSALYFCASSAGGVTEAFFGQGTRLTVV.

J is TRBJ2-7 and V is TRBV12-5; 7 bases map to TRBD1. CDR3 length: 14 amino acids. With V trimmed by 4 bases and J by 2 bases, 5 bases remained unmatched. CDR1 LGHNT and CDR2 FRNRAP come from the germline V gene. In DNA form, the CDR3 reads TGTGCTAGTGGTTGGGGACAGCCCCCCTACGAGCAGTACTTC. Its translation is CASGWGQPPYEQYF.

Only one count was recorded for this clone. The chain couples TRBV18 to TRBJ1-3, with D uncertain. This CDR3 has 13 amino acids. The germline CDR1 and CDR2 sequences are KGHSH and LQKENI. V lost 5 bases, J lost 4 bases, and 9 bases lay in between. CDR3 in amino acids: CASSREGGNTIYF. The CDR3 DNA reads TGTGCCAGCTCAAGGGAGGGCGGAAACACCATATATTTT.